The rows below give T cell receptor beta chains drawn from one sample of a study of T-cell memory formation after mild COVID-19. TCRdb re-called the 5' RACE reads through MiXCR, storing one row per CDR3 protein. The sample shows hundreds of thousands of distinct CDR3 sequences, around 20% of them seen only once. The sample consisted of PBMCs or a T cell subset sorted from them (not recorded which). Receptors originate from an adult woman who had mild COVID-19 (a few samples of this study predate the infection). Cell type and time point are not known. The CDR3 runs from the conserved cysteine through the conserved F or W. Fields, in order: CDR3 length, clone size, V gene, D gene, J gene, CDR3 protein, CDR3 DNA. D genes are given only for firm matches. Rows may omit the clone size; those that give it use once, few, many or a size class.

len: 17
abundance: .
v_gene: TRBV12-1
d_gene: .
j_gene: TRBJ2-3
CDR3aa: CASSFCRGVKGTDTQYF
CDR3nt: TGTGCCAGCAGCTTTTGCCGGGGAGTGAAGGGCACAGATACGCAGTATTTT

len: 14
abundance: many
v_gene: TRBV12-3/TRBV12-4
d_gene: .
j_gene: TRBJ1-2
CDR3aa: CASSLQGPNYGYTF
CDR3nt: TGTGCCAGCAGTTTACAGGGTCCGAACTATGGCTACACCTTC

len: 17
abundance: few
v_gene: TRBV14
d_gene: .
j_gene: TRBJ2-2
CDR3aa: CASSQVGHLFGTGELFF
CDR3nt: TGTGCCAGCAGCCAAGTGGGACACCTCTTTGGCACCGGGGAGCTGTTTTTT

len: 19
abundance: .
v_gene: TRBV6-5
d_gene: TRBD2
j_gene: TRBJ2-5
CDR3aa: CASSRGQGLAGATAETQYF
CDR3nt: TGTGCCAGCAGCAGGGGACAGGGACTAGCGGGAGCCACAGCGGAGACCCAGTACTTC

len: 15
abundance: .
v_gene: TRBV29-1
d_gene: .
j_gene: TRBJ2-7
CDR3aa: CSVEDNGRDSYEQYF
CDR3nt: TGCAGCGTTGAAGATAATGGTCGGGACTCCTACGAGCAGTACTTC

len: 16
abundance: many
v_gene: TRBV11-2
d_gene: .
j_gene: TRBJ2-1
CDR3aa: CASSSLTGSSYNEQFF
CDR3nt: TGTGCCAGCAGTAGCTTAACGGGGAGCTCCTACAATGAGCAGTTCTTC

len: 16
abundance: .
v_gene: TRBV11-2
d_gene: TRBD1
j_gene: TRBJ2-1
CDR3aa: CASSFGRQGAYNEQFF
CDR3nt: TGTGCCAGCAGCTTCGGGCGACAGGGGGCCTACAATGAGCAGTTCTTC

len: 15
abundance: .
v_gene: TRBV6-2/TRBV6-3
d_gene: TRBD2
j_gene: TRBJ2-2
CDR3aa: CASRKSSGTTGELFF
CDR3nt: TGTGCCAGCAGGAAGTCCAGCGGGACCACCGGGGAGCTGTTTTTT

len: 14
abundance: .
v_gene: TRBV2
d_gene: .
j_gene: TRBJ2-3
CDR3aa: CASSGSGTLGTQYF
CDR3nt: TGTGCCAGCAGTGGGTCGGGAACCTTGGGTACGCAGTATTTT

len: 12
abundance: .
v_gene: TRBV7-9
d_gene: .
j_gene: TRBJ1-1
CDR3aa: CASREAVDEAFF
CDR3nt: TGTGCCAGCAGGGAGGCGGTAGATGAAGCTTTCTTT

len: 11
abundance: .
v_gene: TRBV10-3
d_gene: .
j_gene: TRBJ2-7
CDR3aa: CAISDTYEQYF
CDR3nt: TGTGCCATCAGTGACACCTACGAGCAGTACTTC

len: 15
abundance: .
v_gene: TRBV6-5
d_gene: .
j_gene: TRBJ2-1
CDR3aa: CASSKERSSYNEQFF
CDR3nt: TGTGCCAGCAGTAAAGAGCGGAGCTCCTACAATGAGCAGTTCTTC

len: 16
abundance: .
v_gene: TRBV6-5
d_gene: .
j_gene: TRBJ2-3
CDR3aa: CASSRGLLGVTDTQYF
CDR3nt: TGTGCCAGCTCCAGAGGGCTTCTTGGGGTTACAGATACGCAGTATTTT

len: 17
abundance: .
v_gene: TRBV30
d_gene: .
j_gene: TRBJ1-2
CDR3aa: CAWSLRTADGSNYGYTF
CDR3nt: TGTGCCTGGAGTCTAAGGACAGCCGATGGATCTAACTATGGCTACACCTTC

len: 14
abundance: few
v_gene: TRBV2
d_gene: .
j_gene: TRBJ2-7
CDR3aa: CASGRDRLIPEQYF
CDR3nt: TGTGCCAGCGGGAGGGACAGGTTGATCCCCGAGCAGTACTTC

len: 14
abundance: .
v_gene: TRBV6-4
d_gene: TRBD1
j_gene: TRBJ2-1
CDR3aa: CASSDGTGGNEQFF
CDR3nt: TGTGCCAGCAGTGACGGGACAGGGGGCAATGAGCAGTTCTTC

len: 19
abundance: few
v_gene: TRBV5-1
d_gene: TRBD2
j_gene: TRBJ2-4
CDR3aa: CASSFRLAGGLGSLNIQYF
CDR3nt: TGCGCCAGCAGCTTCCGACTAGCGGGGGGCCTCGGTAGTTTAAACATTCAGTACTTC

len: 17
abundance: few
v_gene: TRBV14
d_gene: .
j_gene: TRBJ2-1
CDR3aa: CASSQVFLERTYNEQFF
CDR3nt: TGTGCCAGCAGCCAAGTTTTTTTGGAGCGGACCTACAATGAGCAGTTCTTC

len: 16
abundance: few
v_gene: TRBV6-5
d_gene: TRBD2
j_gene: TRBJ2-5
CDR3aa: CASSYSGLAGGETQYF
CDR3nt: TGTGCCAGCAGTTACTCGGGACTAGCGGGGGGAGAGACCCAGTACTTC

len: 9
abundance: few
v_gene: TRBV24-1
d_gene: .
j_gene: TRBJ2-5
CDR3aa: CATRETQYF
CDR3nt: TGTGCCACTAGGGAGACCCAGTACTTC

len: 14
abundance: .
v_gene: TRBV3-1
d_gene: .
j_gene: TRBJ1-1
CDR3aa: CASSVRTENTEAFF
CDR3nt: TGTGCCAGCAGCGTTAGGACAGAGAACACTGAAGCTTTCTTT

len: 14
abundance: .
v_gene: TRBV12-3/TRBV12-4
d_gene: TRBD1
j_gene: TRBJ1-6
CDR3aa: CASSWGQSGSPLHF
CDR3nt: TGTGCCAGCAGTTGGGGACAGTCTGGCTCACCCCTCCACTTT

len: 15
abundance: .
v_gene: TRBV9
d_gene: .
j_gene: TRBJ2-5
CDR3aa: CASSVGDGQVETQYF
CDR3nt: TGTGCCAGCAGCGTAGGGGACGGCCAAGTGGAGACCCAGTACTTC

len: 13
abundance: few
v_gene: TRBV14
d_gene: .
j_gene: TRBJ1-1
CDR3aa: CASSQLRGTEAFF
CDR3nt: TGTGCCAGCAGCCAACTCAGGGGCACTGAAGCTTTCTTT

len: 16
abundance: many
v_gene: TRBV2
d_gene: .
j_gene: TRBJ1-1
CDR3aa: CASSEGLGRSNTEAFF
CDR3nt: TGTGCCAGCAGTGAAGGGTTGGGGCGGAGTAACACTGAAGCTTTCTTT

len: 17
abundance: .
v_gene: TRBV27
d_gene: TRBD1
j_gene: TRBJ1-1
CDR3aa: CASSSARDRGWHTEAFF
CDR3nt: TGTGCCAGCAGTTCGGCCCGGGACAGGGGGTGGCACACTGAAGCTTTCTTT

len: 14
abundance: many
v_gene: TRBV7-2
d_gene: .
j_gene: TRBJ1-1
CDR3aa: CASSFPGENTEAFF
CDR3nt: TGTGCCAGCAGCTTTCCGGGAGAGAACACTGAAGCTTTCTTT

len: 13
abundance: .
v_gene: TRBV9
d_gene: .
j_gene: TRBJ2-1
CDR3aa: CASSVGTGNEQFF
CDR3nt: TGTGCCAGCAGCGTAGGTACAGGGAATGAGCAGTTCTTC

len: 14
abundance: .
v_gene: TRBV20-1
d_gene: .
j_gene: TRBJ2-7
CDR3aa: CSATRRTVFLGEYF
CDR3nt: TGCAGTGCCACCAGACGGACAGTCTTTTTGGGGGAGTACTTC

len: 14
abundance: few
v_gene: TRBV10-3
d_gene: .
j_gene: TRBJ2-7
CDR3aa: CAISDEDRWDEQYF
CDR3nt: TGTGCCATCAGTGACGAAGACAGATGGGACGAGCAGTACTTC

len: 14
abundance: .
v_gene: TRBV5-1
d_gene: .
j_gene: TRBJ2-1
CDR3aa: CASSLAGLAYEQFF
CDR3nt: TGCGCCAGCAGCTTGGCGGGGCTAGCATACGAGCAGTTCTTC

len: 14
abundance: .
v_gene: TRBV25-1
d_gene: .
j_gene: TRBJ2-7
CDR3aa: CASSVYDTRAEQYF
CDR3nt: TGTGCCAGCAGTGTGTATGACACCCGTGCGGAGCAGTACTTC

len: 17
abundance: .
v_gene: TRBV7-9
d_gene: .
j_gene: TRBJ2-1
CDR3aa: CASSLPQGSSSYNEQFF
CDR3nt: TGTGCCAGCAGCTTACCGCAGGGTTCTAGCTCCTACAATGAGCAGTTCTTC

len: 13
abundance: few
v_gene: TRBV12-3/TRBV12-4
d_gene: .
j_gene: TRBJ2-2
CDR3aa: CASSMAMAGELFF
CDR3nt: TGTGCCAGCAGTATGGCTATGGCCGGGGAGCTGTTTTTT

len: 13
abundance: many
v_gene: TRBV7-8
d_gene: .
j_gene: TRBJ1-2
CDR3aa: CASSFSTGYGYTF
CDR3nt: TGTGCCAGCAGCTTCAGTACGGGCTATGGCTACACCTTC

len: 13
abundance: few
v_gene: TRBV12-3/TRBV12-4
d_gene: TRBD2
j_gene: TRBJ2-7
CDR3aa: CASGRREDDEQYF
CDR3nt: TGTGCCAGCGGGCGGCGGGAGGACGACGAGCAGTACTTC

len: 14
abundance: many
v_gene: TRBV19
d_gene: .
j_gene: TRBJ2-7
CDR3aa: CASTAGTGGQAQYF
CDR3nt: TGTGCCAGTACTGCTGGGACCGGGGGACAAGCGCAGTACTTC

len: 14
abundance: few
v_gene: TRBV12-3/TRBV12-4
d_gene: .
j_gene: TRBJ2-5
CDR3aa: CASSLTGTQETQYF
CDR3nt: TGTGCCAGCAGTCTCACAGGTACTCAAGAGACCCAGTACTTC

len: 16
abundance: few
v_gene: TRBV4-3
d_gene: TRBD2
j_gene: TRBJ2-7
CDR3aa: CASSQEVVAGEGEQYF
CDR3nt: TGCGCCAGCAGCCAAGAGGTGGTAGCGGGAGAAGGCGAGCAGTACTTC

len: 13
abundance: few
v_gene: TRBV30
d_gene: .
j_gene: TRBJ1-1
CDR3aa: CAWSAGANTEAFF
CDR3nt: TGTGCCTGGAGTGCCGGTGCCAACACTGAAGCTTTCTTT